What follows are 26 T cell receptor beta chains derived from one specimen sequenced in a study of T cells after yellow fever vaccination. A single record per CDR3 protein comes from TCRdb applying MiXCR to the 5' RACE reads. This sample has about 130,000 distinct CDR3 sequences, with approximately 6.6% found just once. The starting material was CD4+ T cells sorted from PBMCs, obtained 10 days after the yellow fever booster vaccination. The origin of the receptors is a man younger than 40 who received the YFV17D yellow fever vaccine.

This clonotype was observed at least ten times. The chain links TRBV7-3 to TRBJ2-7; 7 bases line up with TRBD2. The ends lost 1 base at V and 6 bases at J; junction bases unmatched: 3. Per germline, CDR1 SGHTA and CDR2 FQGTGA. This CDR3 is built from 13 residues. This CDR3 is CASSLSGSGEQYF. DNA of the CDR3: TGTGCCAGCAGCTTAAGCGGGAGCGGCGAGCAGTACTTC. The entire variable domain, with the rest obtained from reference TRBV7-3 and TRBJ2-7, is as follows: GAGVSQTPSNKVTEKGKYVELRCDPISGHTALYWYRQSLGQGPEFLIYFQGTGAADDSGLPNDRFFAVRPEGSVSTLKIQRTERGDSAVYLCASSLSGSGEQYFGPGTRLTVT.

The table lists this clonotype with many counts. V gene TRBV9 combines with J gene TRBJ2-2; 9 bases are a match to TRBD1. Germline CDR1 is SGDLS and CDR2 is YYNGEE. J was trimmed by 6 bases and V by 0 bases; bases with no gene match: 3. This CDR3 spans 15 amino acids. The CDR3 DNA reads as TGTGCCAGCAGCGTAGAGGGACAGGGATCCGGGGAGCTGTTTTTT. Protein sequence: CASSVEGQGSGELFF.

The sample holds a few counts of this clonotype. The V call is TRBV29-1, the J call TRBJ1-2; 7 positions agree with TRBD1. V lost 4 bases, J lost 0 bases, and 8 bases stayed unmatched. The CDR3 is 15 amino acids. Germline-derived CDR1 and CDR2 are SQVTM and ANQGSEA. For the CDR3, the DNA is TGCAGCGTTGTACAGGGGTCTTACACTAACTATGGCTACACCTTC. This translates into CSVVQGSYTNYGYTF.

This clonotype was found many times. No DNA is shown, since the ends of the CDR3 on it are uncertain; the CDR3 is the one TCRdb lists. The chain couples TRBV6-8 to TRBJ1-5; the D call in the table, TRBD1, was not verified against the DNA. The germline CDR1 and CDR2 sequences are MNHGY and SAAAGT. The CDR3 length is 17 residues, termini included. CDR3 residues: CASSSSDRLLGNQPQHF.

This clonotype was detected ten times or more. The rearrangement uses TRBV20-1 and TRBJ1-1, with a tentative D call TRBD1 (6 bases). The CDR3 contains 14 residues. Germline CDR1 and CDR2: DFQATT and SNEGSKA (reference sequence). V lost 6 bases and J 1 base, leaving 15 bases between the germline ends. In nucleotides, the CDR3 is TGCAGTGCCTCCGATGGGACAACGAACACTGAAGCTTTCTTT. Protein sequence: CSASDGTTNTEAFF.

This clonotype was counted a few times. The V call is TRBV9, the J call TRBJ2-3; D is unclear. The length of the CDR3 is 13 residues. Trimming took 0 bases from V and 4 from J, leaving 6 bases between them. Germline loops: CDR1 SGDLS, CDR2 YYNGEE. Written as DNA, the CDR3 is TGTGCCAGCAGCGTAGATGAGGCAGATACGCAGTATTTT. Its protein product is CASSVDEADTQYF.

Ten or more counts support this clonotype. The rearrangement links TRBV20-1 to TRBJ2-1; no reliable D call. There are 15 residues in the CDR3. V gave up 3 bases and J gave up 8 bases, with 20 bases separating them. Germline V gene sequence: CDR1 DFQATT, CDR2 SNEGSKA (reference sequence). CDR3 loop: CSARSTKGKTHEQFF. CDR3 DNA: TGCAGTGCTAGGTCGACAAAAGGGAAGACCCATGAGCAGTTCTTC.

Notes on this clonotype: A much larger clone lies one base from this, so it may be a read error. V is TRBV12-3 or TRBV12-4 and J is TRBJ1-5; the D gene is possibly TRBD1 (5 bases). V lost 5 bases and J 5 bases, leaving 16 bases between the germline ends. This CDR3 comprises 15 residues. This CDR3 is CASSLRRDPDQPQHF. Written as DNA, the CDR3 is TGTGCCAGCAGTCTCCGGCGGGACCCCGATCAGCCCCAGCATTTT.

This clonotype was recorded at least ten times. CDR3 region: CASSFQAGGYNEQFF. CDR3 in DNA: TGTGCCAGCAGTTTTCAAGCGGGAGGGTACAATGAGCAGTTCTTC. The chain recombines TRBV12-3 or TRBV12-4 with TRBJ2-1, with 10 positions matching TRBD2. This CDR3 spans 15 amino acids. V lost 3 bases to trimming and J lost 4 bases; unmatched junction nucleotides: 3.

V usage is TRBV5-1 and J usage is TRBJ2-4, with D perhaps TRBD1 (6 bases). The CDR3 sequence is 16 residues long. Trimming removed 4 bases from V and 3 bases from J, with 17 bases in between. The germline gives CDR1 SGHRS, CDR2 YFSETQ. The CDR3 DNA is TGCGCCAGCAGCGCGCAACAGGGAATTGGCAAAAACATTCAGTACTTC. This sequence encodes CASSAQQGIGKNIQYF.

J is TRBJ1-2 and V is TRBV6-2 or TRBV6-3, with a tentative D call TRBD1 (6 bases). V lost 5 bases, J lost 6 bases, and 19 bases lay in between. This CDR3 comprises 15 residues. The germline gives CDR1 MNHEY, CDR2 SVGEGT. DNA for the CDR3: TGTGCCAGCAGTCCCCCCCAGGGGACCCCTAATGGCTACACCTTC. This encodes CASSPPQGTPNGYTF.

The chain carries TRBV30 and TRBJ2-7; weak D call: TRBD1 (5 bases). The CDR3 has 13 residues. CDR1 and CDR2 (germline): GTSNPN, SVGIG (reference sequence). Trimming stripped 4 bases from V and 2 bases from J, with 12 bases between. CDR3 residues: CAWNQGAAYEQYF. As DNA, the CDR3 is TGTGCCTGGAACCAAGGGGCGGCCTACGAGCAGTACTTC.

This clonotype was recorded many times. J is TRBJ2-7 and V is TRBV28; 8 bases align to TRBD1. CDR3 length: 14 residues. The J segment lost 5 bases and the V segment lost 5 bases, leaving 8 bases of the junction unmatched. The germline V gene encodes CDR1 MDHEN and CDR2 SYDVKM. The CDR3 here is CASSKGQGTHEQYF. In DNA, the CDR3 is TGTGCCAGCAGTAAAGGACAGGGAACCCACGAGCAGTACTTC.

The table lists this clonotype with many counts. The V call is TRBV25-1, the J call TRBJ2-7; D may be TRBD1 or TRBD2 (5 bases each). The germline CDR1 and CDR2 sequences are MGHDK and SYGVNS. This CDR3 has 13 amino acids. Trimming pared 1 base from V and 6 bases from J, leaving 10 bases between. CDR3 in DNA: TGTGCCAGCAGTGAATGGCTTGGGGGCGAGCAGTACTTC. This translates into CASSEWLGGEQYF.

This clonotype was seen at least ten times. The chain links TRBV6-5 to TRBJ1-1, with D possibly matching TRBD1 (6 bases). CDR1 is MNHEY and CDR2 is SVGAGI in the germline V gene. V shed 0 bases and J shed 4 bases, with 12 bases lying between them. The CDR3 has 15 residues. CDR3 sequence: CASSYSTGIGTEAFF. CDR3 DNA sequence: TGTGCCAGCAGTTACTCGACAGGAATAGGCACTGAAGCTTTCTTT.

This clonotype was found a few times. The chain has TRBV12-3 or TRBV12-4 and TRBJ1-5, with D perhaps TRBD1 (5 bases). The length of the CDR3 is 13 residues. V was shortened by 5 bases and J by 3 bases, with 8 bases between the two germline ends. The CDR3 protein is CASSRTSNQPQHF. CDR3 coding DNA: TGTGCCAGCAGTCGGACATCCAATCAGCCCCAGCATTTT.

This clonotype was counted ten times or more. The chain employs TRBV20-1 and TRBJ1-5; D gene uncertain. The V end was cut by 4 bases, the J end by 1 base, with 11 bases between. This CDR3 has 14 residues. The V gene's germline CDR1 is DFQATT and CDR2 SNEGSKA (reference sequence). The CDR3 DNA reads TGCAGTGCTAAAGGCGTGGGGAGCAATCAGCCCCAGCATTTT. It codes for CSAKGVGSNQPQHF.

This clonotype has ten or more counts. The chain combines TRBV12-5 with TRBJ2-7; no clear D. The CDR3 is 13 amino acids. Germline lookup yields CDR1 LGHNT and CDR2 FRNRAP. Trimming took off 6 bases at V and 5 bases at J, with 14 bases between the two ends. The CDR3 coding sequence is TGTGCTAGTGGGTCCCCAGGTAGCCACGAGCAGTACTTC. This codes for CASGSPGSHEQYF.

This clonotype was recorded many times. The chain has TRBV7-2 and TRBJ2-2, with D tentatively TRBD2 (6 bases). The CDR3 has 14 amino acids. Deletions cut 1 base from V and 6 bases from J, with 9 bases between. Germline V gene data show CDR1 as SGHTA and CDR2 as FQGNSA. CDR3 in DNA: TGTGCCAGCAGCTTAGGACCGGGGGCCGGGGAGCTGTTTTTT. It is translated as CASSLGPGAGELFF.

This clonotype occurred many times. This chain links TRBV12-3 or TRBV12-4 with TRBJ2-5; possible D gene TRBD2, 5 bases. The V gene lost 3 bases and the J gene lost 9 bases, with 11 bases spanning the gap. This CDR3 region has 12 residues. CDR3 DNA sequence: TGTGCCAGCAGTTTCCAGGAGGTTCCCCAGTACTTC. This gives the protein CASSFQEVPQYF.

This clonotype was counted ten times or more. The chain links TRBV9 to TRBJ1-1; no definite D call. Germline V gives CDR1 SGDLS, CDR2 YYNGEE. The CDR3 has 13 residues. V was cut by 2 bases and J by 3 bases, with 8 bases left in between. The CDR3 loop reads CASSVLSDTEAFF. The CDR3 DNA sequence: TGTGCCAGCAGCGTCTTATCCGACACTGAAGCTTTCTTT. Looking up the rest from reference TRBV9 and TRBJ1-1 gives the full variable domain: DSGVTQTPKHLITATGQRVTLRCSPRSGDLSVYWYQQSLDQGLQFLIQYYNGEERAKGNILERFSAQQFPDLHSELNLSSLELGDSALYFCASSVLSDTEAFFGQGTRLTVV.

This CDR3 reads CASSVSLAGGLSYNEQFF. CDR3 DNA sequence: TGTGCCAGCAGCGTTTCCCTAGCGGGAGGGTTGTCCTACAATGAGCAGTTCTTC. The V and J genes are TRBV9 and TRBJ2-1; TRBD2 matches at 12 bases. Looked up from germline, CDR1 is SGDLS and CDR2 is YYNGEE. This CDR3 has 18 residues. V lost 2 bases and J lost 1; bases outside the gene matches: 7.

The table lists this clonotype with many counts. The junction departs from the called germline gene at one end, perhaps through a read error. V and J are TRBV20-1 and TRBJ2-5, with D perhaps given as TRBD1 or TRBD2 (5 bases each). This CDR3 contains 13 residues. CDR1 DFQATT and CDR2 SNEGSKA come from the germline V gene (reference sequence). The CDR3 DNA reads TGCAGTGCCGCAGAGGGGACCCAAGAGAACCAGTACTTC. Translating it yields CSAAEGTQENQYF.

This clonotype was seen ten or more times. V and J are TRBV2 and TRBJ2-1; a possible D gene is TRBD2 (5 bases). The CDR3 spans 11 residues. V was clipped by 4 bases and J by 16 bases, with 14 bases between them. Germline CDR1 reads SNHLY; CDR2 reads FYNNEI. CDR3 sequence (DNA): TGTGCCAGCAGTGCTGGAGGCAGGTTTTTCTTC. This codes for CASSAGGRFFF.

This clonotype was observed many times. The chain recombines TRBV20-1 with TRBJ2-1; the match to TRBD1 covers 7 bases. Germline V gene sequence: CDR1 DFQATT, CDR2 SNEGSKA (reference sequence). This CDR3 contains 14 residues. J gave up 7 bases and V 6 bases, and 12 bases lay outside the gene matches. The CDR3 region is CSARTQQGRNEQFF. The CDR3 coding sequence is TGCAGTGCCCGCACCCAACAGGGGCGAAATGAGCAGTTCTTC.

The chain recombines TRBV19 with TRBJ1-5, with 8 bases matching TRBD1. Germline CDR1 reads LNHDA; CDR2 reads SQIVND (reference sequence). The J segment lost 4 bases and the V segment lost 6 bases, leaving 8 bases of the junction unmatched. The length of the CDR3 is 15 residues. CDR3 sequence: CASRAGQGYNQPQHF. As DNA, the CDR3 is TGTGCCAGTAGGGCCGGACAGGGATATAATCAGCCCCAGCATTTT.